This T cell receptor (beta chain) was captured in a study of PD-1 blockade in mismatch repair-deficient tumors. Trimming took off 1 base at V and 1 base at J, with 8 bases between the two ends. The CDR3 totals 14 residues. The germline gives CDR1 MNHEY, CDR2 SVGAGI. Libraries were prepared by immunoSEQ multiplex PCR; TCRdb keeps only in-frame clonotypes and omits some of them. This table holds roughly 130,000 clones, 88% found once. Sequenced material: peripheral blood, taken just under 74 weeks after starting pembrolizumab. This receptor was obtained from an adult with mismatch repair-deficient cancer. The V gene is TRBV6-5, the J gene TRBJ2-7; D may correspond to TRBD1 or TRBD2 (5 bases each). The DNA for the CDR3 is TGTGCCAGCAGTTACTTGGGACGTTCCTACGAGCAGTACTTC. It codes for CASSYLGRSYEQYF.